Listed below are T cell receptor beta chains from one sample, sequenced in a study of beta chain features in type 1 diabetes. Profiled with immunoSEQ multiplex PCR; TCRdb holds only in-frame clones, not every one. The repertoire holds some 290,000 clones, roughly an eighth seen once, with about 0.016% in the top ten. What was sequenced was naive CD4+ T cells from blood. Source of these receptors: a man aged 25 to 45 with type 1 diabetes. Both conserved end residues are part of each CDR3. The D gene is left open where the match is weak. Some rows mark clone size as missing; the rest say once, few, many or name a class of expanded clone.

TRBV28	TRBJ2-7	TRBD2	.	TGTGCCAGCAGCTCCATCTCCAGCGGGAGGCGCGAGCAGTACTTC	CASSSISSGRREQYF
TRBV7-2	TRBJ2-5	.	few	TGTGCCAGCAGCTTATCGGCAGCGTCAGAGACCCAGTACTTC	CASSLSAASETQYF
TRBV4-1	TRBJ2-1	TRBD1	.	TGCGCCAGCAGCCAAGGACAGGGGGCCGGGAATGAGCAGTTCTTC	CASSQGQGAGNEQFF
TRBV29-1	TRBJ2-3	.	few	TGCAGCGACAATAGGGGGTCCTCCACAGATACGCAGTATTTT	CSDNRGSSTDTQYF
TRBV5-1	TRBJ1-4	TRBD1	few	TGCGCCAGCAGTTCCGGGACAGGGAGTGAAAAACTGTTTTTT	CASSSGTGSEKLFF
TRBV7-8	TRBJ1-4	.	.	TGTGCCAGCAGCTTACTAGGGGGAAATGAAAAACTGTTTTTT	CASSLLGGNEKLFF
TRBV7-9	TRBJ2-7	TRBD1	few	TGTGCCAGCAGCGTAGGGGACAGGGGACAAGGGGAGCAGTACTTC	CASSVGDRGQGEQYF
TRBV2	TRBJ1-1	.	.	TGTGCCAGCACCTATAAGGGGGAAGCTTTCTTT	CASTYKGEAFF
TRBV10-3	TRBJ2-1	.	few	TGTGCCATCAGTGATTCTACAGGGAACAATGAGCAGTTCTTC	CAISDSTGNNEQFF
TRBV5-4	TRBJ2-3	TRBD2	.	TGTGCCAGCAGCTCGTCGGCGGGAGCGAAAGATACGCAGTATTTT	CASSSSAGAKDTQYF
TRBV9	TRBJ2-1	.	few	TGTGCCAGCAGCGTAGCAGGGGCGAGCTCCTACAATGAGCAGTTCTTC	CASSVAGASSYNEQFF
TRBV6-1	TRBJ1-4	.	.	TGTGCCAGCAGCGGCGGGCAAAAACTGTTTTTT	CASSGGQKLFF
TRBV4-1	TRBJ1-5	.	few	TGCGCCAGCAGCCAAGTTTGGGGCGCCAGCAATCAGCCCCAGCATTTT	CASSQVWGASNQPQHF
TRBV9	TRBJ1-1	.	.	TGTGCCAGCAGCGTTTCAGGGGCCCACACTGAAGCTTTCTTT	CASSVSGAHTEAFF
TRBV19	TRBJ2-2	.	.	TGTGCCAGTAGAGCTAGGTGGAACACCGGGGAGCTGTTTTTT	CASRARWNTGELFF
TRBV7-2	TRBJ1-2	.	few	TGTGCCAGCAGCTTAGGGGGCTCGGACTATGGCTACACCTTC	CASSLGGSDYGYTF
TRBV18	TRBJ2-7	TRBD2	few	TGTGCCAGCTCCCCCACTAGCGGGAGTTACGAGCAGTACTTC	CASSPTSGSYEQYF
TRBV7-3	TRBJ2-7	TRBD2	.	TGTGCCAGCAGCCCCTCGTGGCTAGCGGGAGATGAGCAGTACTTC	CASSPSWLAGDEQYF
TRBV5-1	TRBJ2-1	TRBD2	.	TGCGCCAGCAGCCCGGGACTAGTCTCCTACAATGAGCAGTTCTTC	CASSPGLVSYNEQFF
TRBV6-5	TRBJ2-7	TRBD1	few	TGTGCCAGCAGCCGACAGGGATCCACCTACGAGCAGTACTTC	CASSRQGSTYEQYF
TRBV7-8	TRBJ2-2	.	.	TGTGCCAGCAGGCTAACCACCGGGGAGCTGTTTTTT	CASRLTTGELFF
TRBV2	TRBJ2-3	TRBD2	.	TGTGCCGATAGGAGCGGGAGCAGCACAGATACGCAGTATTTT	CADRSGSSTDTQYF
TRBV5-1	TRBJ2-7	TRBD2	.	TGCGCCAGCAGCGGGCGGGAGGGCCTCGAGCAGTACTTC	CASSGREGLEQYF
TRBV2	TRBJ2-1	.	.	TGTGCCAGCAGTACAGACAATGAGCAGTTCTTC	CASSTDNEQFF
TRBV2	TRBJ2-5	.	.	TGTGCCAGCAGTGAGGGCGGGGTTCAAGAGACCCAGTACTTC	CASSEGGVQETQYF
TRBV9	TRBJ2-1	.	.	TGTGCCAGCAGCGTAGGTCAGCGGGACAATGAGCAGTTCTTC	CASSVGQRDNEQFF
TRBV5-1	TRBJ2-2	TRBD1	.	TGCGCCAGCAGCTTGCGGGACAGGGATCGGTCTGGGGAGCTGTTTTTT	CASSLRDRDRSGELFF
TRBV7-2	TRBJ2-1	.	.	TGTGCCAGCAGCTTAGCGGGAGCGGTCTACAATGAGCAGTTCTTC	CASSLAGAVYNEQFF
TRBV7-3	TRBJ1-1	.	.	TGTGCCAGCAGCTTAACGGCGGCGAACACTGAAGCTTTCTTT	CASSLTAANTEAFF
TRBV27	TRBJ2-5	.	few	TGTGCCAGCAGCCCTCTGACAGGGCGGGGCGAGACCCAGTACTTC	CASSPLTGRGETQYF